The 30 T cell receptor beta chains below come from one sample, sequenced in a study of blood T cell repertoires in COVID-19. Some clones are missing from TCRdb's copy, which holds only in-frame ones; the method was immunoSEQ multiplex PCR. This table holds a few hundred thousand clones, about 88% found once. The sequencing sample was made of PBMCs or T cells enriched from blood (not recorded which). The source is a woman in her thirties who had recovered from COVID-19.

This sequence joins TRBV27 and TRBJ2-3, with D perhaps TRBD1 (5 bases). Germline V gene sequence: CDR1 MNHEY, CDR2 SMNVEV (reference sequence). The CDR3 extends over 15 amino acids. Trimming took off 5 bases at V and 2 bases at J, with 14 bases between the two ends. CDR3 in DNA: TGTGCCAGCAGTCCCGGACAACAGAACACAGATACGCAGTATTTT. Amino acid sequence: CASSPGQQNTDTQYF.

The chain links TRBV30 to TRBJ1-6; TRBD1 might be the D (5 bases). Trimming took off 7 bases at V and 0 bases at J, with 13 bases between the two ends. The CDR3 loop spans 15 amino acids. Per germline, CDR1 GTSNPN and CDR2 SVGIG (reference sequence). Written as DNA, the CDR3 is TGTGCCTACCTGGGGGAGGGCTCCTATAATTCACCCCTCCACTTT. This sequence encodes CAYLGEGSYNSPLHF.

The chain uses TRBV7-9 and TRBJ2-7; weak D call: TRBD2 (6 bases). V was pared by 5 bases and J by 5 bases, with 19 bases between. Germline assignment: CDR1 SEHNR and CDR2 FQNEAQ (reference sequence). The CDR3 is 15 residues long. CDR3 nucleotide sequence: TGTGCCAGCAGCCCGTCGACGGGGGAAGTGCACGAGCAGTACTTC. This encodes CASSPSTGEVHEQYF. Complete variable domain (other parts from reference TRBV7-9 and TRBJ2-7): DTGVSQNPRHKITKRGQNVTFRCDPISEHNRLYWYRQTLGQGPEFLTYFQNEAQLEKSRLLSDRFSAERPKGSFSTLEIQRTEQGDSAMYLCASSPSTGEVHEQYFGPGTRLTVT.

The rearrangement uses TRBV28 and TRBJ2-7; 8 bases line up with TRBD2. The CDR3 totals 18 residues. Per germline, CDR1 MDHEN and CDR2 SYDVKM. Trimming took 7 bases from V and 3 from J; bases not matched to a gene: 20. This chain's CDR3 is CASKTGGRTSGLDYEQYF. In DNA form, the CDR3 reads TGTGCCAGCAAGACGGGGGGGCGTACTAGCGGTTTAGACTACGAGCAGTACTTC. Full variable domain (missing parts from reference TRBV28 and TRBJ2-7): DVKVTQSSRYLVKRTGEKVFLECVQDMDHENMFWYRQDPGLGLRLIYFSYDVKMKEKGDIPEGYSVSREKKERFSLILESASTNQTSMYLCASKTGGRTSGLDYEQYFGPGTRLTVT.

The V call is TRBV7-9, the J call TRBJ2-1; 8 nucleotides align to TRBD2. The CDR3 totals 15 residues. CDR1 SEHNR and CDR2 FQNEAQ come from the germline V gene (reference sequence). V shed 6 bases, J shed 1 base, and the junction held 5 bases outside the gene matches. The CDR3 loop is CASRTAGGSYNEQFF. Written as DNA, the CDR3 is TGTGCCAGCAGAACGGCGGGAGGATCCTACAATGAGCAGTTCTTC.

This clone was recorded a few times. The chain is built from TRBV6-5 and TRBJ1-5, with D uncertain. Germline assignment: CDR1 MNHEY and CDR2 SVGAGI. The ends were cut back, 8 bases at V and 0 bases at J, with 11 bases in the middle. There are 14 residues in the CDR3. CDR3 in amino acids: CASQERYSNQPQHF. The CDR3, as DNA: TGTGCCAGCCAGGAACGTTATAGCAATCAGCCCCAGCATTTT.

J is TRBJ2-7 and V is TRBV15; D is perhaps TRBD2 (5 bases). Germline lookup yields CDR1 LNHNV and CDR2 YYDKDF (reference sequence). The CDR3 extends over 14 amino acids. V was clipped by 1 base and J by 2 bases, with 9 bases between them. CDR3: CATSRGGRAYEQYF. The CDR3, as DNA: TGTGCCACCAGCAGAGGTGGGCGGGCCTACGAGCAGTACTTC.

The chain recombines TRBV11-3 with TRBJ2-7, with 8 bases fitting TRBD1. CDR3 length: 14 residues. J gave up 2 bases and V 5 bases, and 5 bases lay outside the gene matches. CDR1 is SGHNT, CDR2 YENEEA, per germline. CDR3 coding DNA: TGTGCCAGCAGCCTCGGACAGGGTACCTACGAGCAGTACTTC. This sequence encodes CASSLGQGTYEQYF.

The genes are TRBV3-1 (or the pseudogene TRBV3-2) and TRBJ1-3; a possible D gene is TRBD1 (6 bases). Trimming removed 2 bases at V and 2 bases at J, with 7 bases between. The CDR3 extends over 14 amino acids. Germline V gives CDR1 LGHDT, CDR2 YNNKEL (reference sequence). For the CDR3, the DNA is TGTGCCAGCAGCCAAAACAGGGCTGGAAACACCATATATTTT. It yields the protein CASSQNRAGNTIYF.

The chain uses TRBV9 and TRBJ2-1; 10 positions match TRBD1. Per the germline V gene, CDR1 is SGDLS and CDR2 is YYNGEE. This CDR3 region has 13 residues. V trimming: 3 bases; J trimming: 8 bases; junction bases outside the gene matches: 2. The CDR3 DNA reads as TGTGCCAGCAGCGGACAGGGGGCCTATGAGCAGTTCTTC. Protein product: CASSGQGAYEQFF.

This chain links TRBV7-9 with TRBJ2-1, with 9 bases aligning to TRBD2. The junction had 6 bases not matched to a gene; V was cut back by 2 bases and J by 7 bases. The CDR3 covers 15 residues. Germline V CDR1 and CDR2: SEHNR, FQNEAQ (reference sequence). The CDR3 is CASSLSGLASNEQFF. CDR3 nucleotides: TGTGCCAGCAGCTTATCCGGACTAGCGAGTAATGAGCAGTTCTTC.

This clone was seen a few times. The rearrangement links TRBV2 to TRBJ2-7; 7 bases are shared with TRBD1. CDR3 size: 12 residues. The V gene's germline CDR1 is SNHLY and CDR2 FYNNEI. The V segment lost 8 bases and the J segment 5 bases; nucleotides outside the gene matches: 6. DNA of the CDR3: TGTGCCAGCTGGGACAGCGTCCACGAGCAGTACTTC. Protein sequence: CASWDSVHEQYF.

The chain joins TRBV5-1 to TRBJ1-4; TRBD1 aligns across 10 bases. V shed 4 bases and J 0 bases; nucleotides not matched to a gene: 3. The CDR3 is made up of 16 amino acids. Germline V gene lookup returns CDR1 SGHRS and CDR2 YFSETQ. The CDR3 loop reads CASSVGTGATNEKLFF. The CDR3 DNA reads as TGCGCCAGCAGCGTTGGGACAGGGGCAACTAATGAAAAACTGTTTTTT.

This clone appeared a few times. The chain couples TRBV29-1 to TRBJ1-1, with D maybe TRBD1 (5 bases). This CDR3 is built from 11 residues. V was trimmed by 7 bases and J by 7 bases, leaving 13 bases between them. Germline V gives CDR1 SQVTM, CDR2 ANQGSEA. CDR3 sequence: CSGTLRGEAFF. CDR3 DNA sequence: TGCAGCGGGACACTTCGTGGTGAAGCTTTCTTT.

This clone was seen a few times. This rearrangement joins TRBV6-4 to TRBJ2-7; D is perhaps TRBD1 (6 bases). Trimming pared 6 bases from V and 4 bases from J, leaving 13 bases between. Germline CDR1 MRHNA, CDR2 SNTAGT. The CDR3 is made up of 13 amino acids. CDR3 nucleotide sequence: TGTGCCAGCAGCCGGGACACCAATTACGAGCAGTACTTC. This codes for CASSRDTNYEQYF.

The chain has TRBV27 and TRBJ2-5; no clear D gene. There are 12 residues in the CDR3. Trimming removed 0 bases at V and 4 bases at J, with 3 bases between. CDR1 is MNHEY, CDR2 SMNVEV, per germline (reference sequence). CDR3 in amino acids: CASSLSRETQYF. The CDR3, as DNA: TGTGCCAGCAGTTTATCTCGAGAGACCCAGTACTTC.

A remark on this clone: Other nucleotide sequences from this sample produce the same CDR3. The V call is TRBV3-1 (or the pseudogene TRBV3-2), the J call TRBJ2-7; the D gene is possibly TRBD2 (6 bases). V lost 3 bases and J lost 3, with 9 bases in between. Germline V lookup: CDR1 LGHDT, CDR2 YNNKEL (reference sequence). The length of the CDR3 is 13 residues. CDR3 loop: CASSQAGYYEQYF. CDR3 in DNA: TGTGCCAGCAGCCAGGCGGGGTACTACGAGCAGTACTTC.

The chain carries TRBV12-5 and TRBJ1-3; perhaps TRBD1 as D (5 bases). The germline gives CDR1 LGHNT, CDR2 FRNRAP. The CDR3 length is 17 residues. V lost 0 bases and J lost 0, with 12 bases in between. The DNA for the CDR3 is TGTGCTAGTGGTTTGGTAACAGGCTCTAACTCTGGAAACACCATATATTTT. Translating gives CASGLVTGSNSGNTIYF.

This chain joins TRBV30 and TRBJ2-3; the D gene is possibly TRBD2 (6 bases). The CDR3 is made up of 14 amino acids. V lost 0 bases to trimming and J lost 5 bases, with 12 bases between them. Germline loops: CDR1 GTSNPN, CDR2 SVGIG (reference sequence). CDR3: CAWSVGGARDTQYF. CDR3 bases: TGTGCCTGGAGTGTAGGAGGGGCGAGAGATACGCAGTATTTT.

This clone was seen only once. This rearrangement joins TRBV5-4 to TRBJ2-3; perhaps TRBD1 as D (6 bases). V was pared by 2 bases and J by 6 bases, with 16 bases between. This CDR3 is 15 amino acids long. Germline CDR1 reads SGHNT; CDR2 reads YYREEE (reference sequence). The CDR3 DNA reads TGTGCCAGCAGCTTAGACCCGACAGGTCCGGATACGCAGTATTTT. Encoded protein: CASSLDPTGPDTQYF.

The V and J genes are TRBV5-1 and TRBJ1-1, with D hard to call. Germline CDR1 reads SGHRS; CDR2 reads YFSETQ. Trimming removed 2 bases from V and 0 bases from J, with 5 bases in between. The length of the CDR3 is 13 residues. The chain's CDR3 is CASSFQMNTEAFF. The CDR3 bases are TGCGCCAGCAGCTTCCAAATGAACACTGAAGCTTTCTTT.

The CDR3 loop is CASSQGGLFQGWEEAFF. CDR3 nucleotide sequence: TGTGCCAGCAGCCAAGGGGGGCTCTTCCAGGGGTGGGAGGAAGCTTTCTTT. J is TRBJ1-1 and V is TRBV3-1 (or the pseudogene TRBV3-2); maybe TRBD1 (6 bases). From germline, CDR1 is LGHDT and CDR2 YNNKEL (reference sequence). V shed 1 base and J shed 8 bases, with 23 bases lying between them. CDR3 size: 17 residues.

The chain is built from TRBV11-2 and TRBJ2-2; D is undetermined. Germline V gene sequence: CDR1 SGHAT, CDR2 FQNNGV. CDR3 length equals 13 residues. V shed 5 bases and J shed 5 bases, with 9 bases lying between them. CDR3 protein: CASSQQQTGELFF. The CDR3 DNA sequence: TGTGCCAGCAGCCAACAGCAAACCGGGGAGCTGTTTTTT.

The V call is TRBV19, the J call TRBJ2-1, with D possibly TRBD1 on 5 matching bases. V lost 3 bases to trimming and J lost 7 bases, with 13 bases between them. This CDR3 comprises 14 residues. Germline lookup yields CDR1 LNHDA and CDR2 SQIVND (reference sequence). The CDR3 DNA reads as TGTGCCAGTAGTATTTCGGCAGGGCGAAATGAGCAGTTCTTC. Protein: CASSISAGRNEQFF. Complete variable domain (other parts from reference TRBV19 and TRBJ2-1): DGGITQSPKYLFRKEGQNVTLSCEQNLNHDAMYWYRQDPGQGLRLIYYSQIVNDFQKGDIAEGYSVSREKKESFPLTVTSAQKNPTAFYLCASSISAGRNEQFFGPGTRLTVL.

This clone was counted between two and nine times. The CDR3 region has the DNA TGTGCCAGCAAAGGTGACAGGGAGTCGGATGAGCAGTTCTTC. The encoded protein is CASKGDRESDEQFF. The chain carries TRBV6-4 and TRBJ2-1, with 7 bases fitting TRBD1. CDR3 size: 14 residues. The junction had 11 bases not matched to a gene; V was cut back by 7 bases and J by 8 bases. Germline loops: CDR1 MRHNA, CDR2 SNTAGT.

This chain joins TRBV5-1 and TRBJ2-1; TRBD2 is a possible D gene (6 bases). V lost 2 bases and J lost 8, with 8 bases in between. CDR3 length: 12 amino acids. The V gene's germline CDR1 is SGHRS and CDR2 YFSETQ. The chain's CDR3 is CASSFGGDEQFF. The CDR3 nucleotides read TGCGCCAGCAGCTTTGGAGGGGATGAGCAGTTCTTC.

The rearrangement links TRBV23-1 to TRBJ2-1; 8 nucleotides agree with TRBD2. TRBV23-1 is an ORF, and what it does is uncertain. This CDR3 is 17 amino acids long. V was clipped by 3 bases and J by 6 bases; unmatched bases: 13. For the CDR3, the DNA is TGCGCCAGCAGTCACCAGCGGGAGAAATCCCACGGCAATGAGCAGTTCTTC. Amino acid sequence: CASSHQREKSHGNEQFF.

V usage is TRBV11-1 and J usage is TRBJ2-3, with a possible D match to TRBD1 (5 bases). Germline CDR1 reads SGHAT; CDR2 reads FQDESV (reference sequence). This CDR3 contains 14 residues. V dropped 5 bases and J dropped 2 bases, with 11 bases sitting between them. The CDR3: CASSMGLSTDTQYF. The CDR3 DNA reads as TGTGCCAGCAGCATGGGGCTATCCACAGATACGCAGTATTTT.

The rearrangement links TRBV30 to TRBJ1-2; D ambiguous. Trimming took 2 bases from V and 8 from J, leaving 15 bases between them. Germline CDR1 GTSNPN, CDR2 SVGIG (reference sequence). CDR3 length: 13 amino acids. CDR3 residues: CAWSSGFGRGYTF. CDR3 DNA sequence: TGTGCCTGGAGTTCAGGCTTCGGGAGGGGCTACACCTTC.

The V call is TRBV9, the J call TRBJ2-1; 7 positions agree with TRBD2. The CDR3 length is 15 residues. Germline-derived CDR1 and CDR2 are SGDLS and YYNGEE. J lost 0 bases, V lost 2 bases, and 2 bases had no gene match. CDR3: CASSVRGSSYNEQFF. The CDR3 region has the DNA TGTGCCAGCAGCGTCCGCGGGAGCTCCTACAATGAGCAGTTCTTC.